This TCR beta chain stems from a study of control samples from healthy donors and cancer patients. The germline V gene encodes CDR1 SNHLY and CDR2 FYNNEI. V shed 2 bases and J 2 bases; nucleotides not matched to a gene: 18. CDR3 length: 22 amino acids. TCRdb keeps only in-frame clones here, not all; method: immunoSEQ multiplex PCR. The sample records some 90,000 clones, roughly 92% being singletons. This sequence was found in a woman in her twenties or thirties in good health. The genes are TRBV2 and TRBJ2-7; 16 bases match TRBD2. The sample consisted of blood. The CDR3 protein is CASSEFAGLGLAGGPSAYEQYF. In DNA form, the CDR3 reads TGTGCCAGCAGTGAATTCGCGGGTTTGGGACTAGCGGGAGGGCCTTCGGCCTACGAGCAGTACTTC.